The source of this T cell receptor (beta chain) is a study of blood T cells in healthy people across ages. This clonotype showed up just a few times. Its antigen remains unidentified. General study findings and limits: Total diversity from one million sequenced T cells was likely underestimated.

Then a second PCR, running about 6 to 12 cycles, was carried out with a sample-barcoded 5' primer and a J-beta primer mix. Via MiXCR, TCRdb re-called the 5' RACE reads, giving one row per CDR3 protein. The table shows some 1.8 million distinct CDR3 sequences, with approximately 40% occurring only once. The specimen sequenced was blood. The clonotype comes from a human donor in good health.

The CDR3 is CSVVGTGSRNEQFF. The CDR3 bases are TGCAGCGTTGTGGGGACAGGGTCGAGGAACGAGCAGTTCTTC. The chain carries TRBV29-1 and TRBJ2-1; TRBD1 agrees at 9 bases. This CDR3 spans 14 amino acids. V trimming: 4 bases; J trimming: 10 bases; junction bases outside the gene matches: 11. Germline V gene lookup returns CDR1 SQVTM and CDR2 ANQGSEA.